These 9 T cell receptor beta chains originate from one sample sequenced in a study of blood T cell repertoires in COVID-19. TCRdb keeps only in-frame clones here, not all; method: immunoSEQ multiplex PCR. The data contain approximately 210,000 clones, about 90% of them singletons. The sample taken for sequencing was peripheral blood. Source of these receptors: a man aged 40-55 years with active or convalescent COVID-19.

Written as DNA, the CDR3 is TGTGCCACCAGTGACCCGCTACGGCCGGGACAGGGTAATGAGCAGTTCTTC. It yields the protein CATSDPLRPGQGNEQFF. V usage is TRBV24-1 and J usage is TRBJ2-1; TRBD1 matches 9 bases. Germline CDR1 reads KGHDR; CDR2 reads SFDVKD. V trimming: 4 bases; J trimming: 7 bases; junction bases outside the gene matches: 13. The CDR3 extends over 17 amino acids.

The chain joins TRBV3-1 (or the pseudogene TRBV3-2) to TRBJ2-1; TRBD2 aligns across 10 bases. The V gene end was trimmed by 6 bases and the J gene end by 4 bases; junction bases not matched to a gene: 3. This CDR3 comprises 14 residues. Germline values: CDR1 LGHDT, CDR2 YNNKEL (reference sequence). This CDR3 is CASSRTSGYNEQFF. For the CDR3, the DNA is TGTGCCAGCAGTAGGACTAGCGGATACAATGAGCAGTTCTTC.

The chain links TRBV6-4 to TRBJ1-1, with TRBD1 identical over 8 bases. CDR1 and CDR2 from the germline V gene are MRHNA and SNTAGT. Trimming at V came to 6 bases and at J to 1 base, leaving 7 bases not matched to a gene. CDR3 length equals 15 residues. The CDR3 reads CASRSAGGANTEAFF. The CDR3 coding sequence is TGTGCCAGCAGAAGCGCAGGGGGCGCGAACACTGAAGCTTTCTTT.

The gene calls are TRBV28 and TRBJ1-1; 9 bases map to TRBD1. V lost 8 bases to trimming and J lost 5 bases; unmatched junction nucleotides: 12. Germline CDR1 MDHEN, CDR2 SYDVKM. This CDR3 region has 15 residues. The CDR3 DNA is TGTGCCAGCCTATTCACAGGGGGCTTGTATACTGAAGCTTTCTTT. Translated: CASLFTGGLYTEAFF.

The CDR3 here is CASSPGLAVGYEQYF. CDR3 bases: TGTGCCAGCAGCCCGGGACTAGCGGTGGGCTACGAGCAGTACTTC. This chain links TRBV5-6 with TRBJ2-7, with 11 bases that match TRBD2. This CDR3 comprises 15 residues. CDR1 and CDR2 (germline): SGHDT, YYEEEE. V shed 4 bases, J shed 3 bases, and the junction held 6 bases outside the gene matches. Variable domain in full (rest from reference TRBV5-6 and TRBJ2-7): DAGVTQSPTHLIKTRGQQVTLRCSPKSGHDTVSWYQQALGQGPQFIFQYYEEEERQRGNFPDRFSGHQFPNYSSELNVNALLLGDSALYLCASSPGLAVGYEQYFGPGTRLTVT.

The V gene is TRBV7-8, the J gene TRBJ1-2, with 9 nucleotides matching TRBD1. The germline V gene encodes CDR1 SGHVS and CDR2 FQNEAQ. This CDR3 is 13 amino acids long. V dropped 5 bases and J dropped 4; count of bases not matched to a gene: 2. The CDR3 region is CASSPDRGYGYTF. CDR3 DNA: TGTGCCAGCAGCCCGGACAGGGGCTATGGCTACACCTTC.

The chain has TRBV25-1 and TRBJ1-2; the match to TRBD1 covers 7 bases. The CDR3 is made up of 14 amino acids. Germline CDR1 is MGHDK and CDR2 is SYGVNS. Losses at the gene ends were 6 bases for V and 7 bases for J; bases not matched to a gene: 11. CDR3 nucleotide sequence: TGTGCCAGCAGGGGACAGTCCCTCAGGGGTGGCTACACCTTC. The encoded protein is CASRGQSLRGGYTF.

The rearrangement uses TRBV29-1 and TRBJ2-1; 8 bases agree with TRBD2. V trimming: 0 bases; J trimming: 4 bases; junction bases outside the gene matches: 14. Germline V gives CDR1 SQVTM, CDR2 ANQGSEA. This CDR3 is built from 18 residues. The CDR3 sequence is CSVEDPGLAGPFYNEQFF. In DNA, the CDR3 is TGCAGCGTTGAAGATCCGGGGCTAGCGGGCCCCTTTTACAATGAGCAGTTCTTC.

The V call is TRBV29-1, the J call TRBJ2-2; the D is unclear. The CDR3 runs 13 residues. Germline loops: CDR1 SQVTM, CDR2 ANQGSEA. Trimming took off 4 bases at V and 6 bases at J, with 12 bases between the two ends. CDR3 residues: CSVGQPSPGELFF. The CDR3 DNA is TGCAGCGTTGGACAACCGAGTCCCGGGGAGCTGTTTTTT.